These T cell receptor beta chains were read from a single sample in a study of glioma-infiltrating T cells. Using its own MiXCR run on the multiplex PCR reads, TCRdb lists one record per CDR3 protein. The sample has fewer than 500,000 distinct CDR3 sequences, roughly 41% seen once. Sequencing used glioma tissue, nonneoplastic brain tissue, or PBMCs (not recorded which). These receptors were collected from a human donor with low-grade glioma or glioblastoma, undergoing nonglioma brain surgery, or in good health (not recorded which). CDR3s include the opening cysteine and the closing phenylalanine or tryptophan. A D gene is named only where the DNA matches it firmly. Size tells how often a clone was seen (once, few, many) or the class of an expanded clone, and some rows leave it out.

.	.	TRBJ2-7	TRBV28	CASSSGVYEQYF	TGTGCCAGCAGTTCGGGGGTCTACGAGCAGTACTTC
.	few	TRBJ2-7	TRBV6-2/TRBV6-3	CASRVRTSPYEQYF	TGTGCCAGCAGAGTTCGGACTTCGCCTTACGAGCAGTACTTC
TRBD2	.	TRBJ2-1	TRBV6-6	CASSYAGLAANEQFF	TGTGCCAGCAGTTACGCCGGACTAGCGGCTAATGAGCAGTTCTTC
TRBD2	many	TRBJ2-1	TRBV6-2/TRBV6-3	CASSPRLAGEMGEQFF	TGTGCCAGCAGTCCTAGACTAGCGGGAGAAATGGGCGAGCAGTTCTTC
TRBD1	.	TRBJ1-1	TRBV20-1	CSARDPRQGSNTEVFF	TGCAGTGCTAGAGACCCTCGACAGGGGTCGAACACTGAAGTTTTCTTT
TRBD1	few	TRBJ2-1	TRBV4-2	CASSVSGQGGNEQFF	TGTGCCAGCAGCGTGTCGGGACAGGGTGGCAATGAGCAGTTCTTC
.	few	TRBJ1-2	TRBV18	CASSPLTINYGYTF	TGTGCCAGCTCACCACTTACCATCAACTATGGCTACACCTTC
TRBD1	once	TRBJ2-3	TRBV7-9	CASRDLRGQRIFTDTQYF	TGTGCCAGCAGGGATCTTAGGGGACAGCGGATCTTCACAGATACGCAGTATTTT
TRBD2	.	TRBJ2-1	TRBV20-1	CSARGKKATSGRRASSYNEQFF	TGCAGTGCTAGAGGCAAAAAAGCGACTAGCGGGAGACGGGCGAGCTCCTACAATGAGCAGTTCTTC
TRBD1	few	TRBJ2-1	TRBV7-2	CASSARTGPYNEQFF	TGTGCCAGCAGCGCCCGGACAGGGCCCTACAATGAGCAGTTCTTC
.	.	TRBJ1-5	TRBV27	CASIPWEGVGNQPQHF	TGTGCCAGCATTCCATGGGAGGGTGTCGGGAATCAGCCCCAGCATTTT
.	.	TRBJ1-5	TRBV20-1	CSARTGNRNQPQHF	TGCAGTGCTCGGACGGGAAATAGAAATCAGCCCCAGCATTTT
.	many	TRBJ2-3	TRBV6-1	CASSLTVFTDTQYF	TGTGCCAGCAGCCTTACAGTGTTCACAGATACGCAGTATTTT
.	many	TRBJ2-3	TRBV6-4	CASSDGSTDTQYF	TGTGCCAGCAGTGACGGGAGCACAGATACGCAGTATTTT
.	once	TRBJ2-3	TRBV7-9	CASSPWGGTDTQYF	TGTGCCAGCAGCCCTTGGGGGGGCACAGATACGCAGTATTTT
.	.	TRBJ1-5	TRBV19	CASSTGTLPPDQPQHF	TGTGCCAGTAGTACCGGGACCTTACCCCCCGATCAGCCCCAGCATTTT
TRBD1	many	TRBJ2-7	TRBV28	CASSRDRESEQYF	TGTGCCAGCAGTCGGGACAGGGAGAGCGAGCAGTACTTC
.	many	TRBJ2-4	TRBV6-2/TRBV6-3	CASSYLNIQYF	TGTGCCAGCAGTTATCTGAACATTCAGTACTTC
.	few	TRBJ1-3	TRBV28	CASSRWDGRLGNTIYF	TGTGCCAGCAGTAGGTGGGACGGAAGACTGGGAAACACCATATATTTT
.	.	TRBJ2-7	TRBV12-5	CASGLPLPGTEIYEQYF	TGTGCTAGTGGTTTGCCCCTTCCCGGGACCGAAATTTACGAGCAGTACTTC
.	.	TRBJ2-7	TRBV20-1	CSASFRQGYEQYF	TGCAGTGCTAGTTTCAGGCAAGGCTACGAGCAGTACTTC
.	.	TRBJ2-5	TRBV3-1	CASNQEAHQETQYF	TGTGCCAGCAACCAGGAGGCACACCAAGAGACCCAGTACTTC
.	few	TRBJ1-2	TRBV20-1	CSASTRANYGYTF	TGCAGTGCTAGTACCAGGGCTAACTATGGCTACACCTTC
TRBD2	.	TRBJ2-1	TRBV4-2	CASSQRVVGGGPGEQFF	TGTGCCAGCAGCCAAAGGGTGGTTGGGGGAGGGCCCGGTGAGCAGTTCTTC
TRBD1	.	TRBJ2-3	TRBV5-4	CASSLSWDRENTDTQYF	TGTGCCAGCAGCTTGAGCTGGGACAGGGAAAACACAGATACGCAGTATTTT
.	.	TRBJ2-7	TRBV10-3	CAISGIAELSGGRSYEQYF	TGTGCCATCAGCGGGATCGCCGAATTATCAGGGGGGCGCTCCTACGAGCAGTACTTC
.	.	TRBJ2-7	TRBV7-2	CASSLVIAPAQHEQYF	TGTGCCAGCAGCTTAGTTATAGCGCCCGCGCAGCACGAGCAGTACTTC
TRBD1	.	TRBJ1-2	TRBV7-2	CASRYGDRSNYGYTF	TGTGCCAGCAGATACGGGGACAGGAGTAACTATGGCTACACCTTC
.	.	TRBJ2-1	TRBV5-6	CASSFGQPNEQFF	TGTGCCAGCAGCTTCGGACAACCCAATGAGCAGTTCTTC
.	few	TRBJ1-1	TRBV10-3	CAISELPQDEAFF	TGTGCCATCAGTGAGCTCCCACAGGACGAAGCTTTCTTT
.	.	TRBJ2-1	TRBV15	CATSRRLGGDLTNEQFF	TGTGCCACCAGCAGGAGACTCGGGGGTGACCTTACCAATGAGCAGTTCTTC